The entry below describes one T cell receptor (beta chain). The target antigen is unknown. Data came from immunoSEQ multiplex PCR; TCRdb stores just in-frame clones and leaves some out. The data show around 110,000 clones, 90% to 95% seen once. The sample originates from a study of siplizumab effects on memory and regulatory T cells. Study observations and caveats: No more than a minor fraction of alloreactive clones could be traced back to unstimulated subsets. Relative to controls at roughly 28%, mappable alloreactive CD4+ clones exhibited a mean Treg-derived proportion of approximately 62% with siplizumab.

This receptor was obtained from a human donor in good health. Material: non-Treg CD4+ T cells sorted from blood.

CDR3 sequence (DNA): TGTGCCAGCAGCTTATATGGGGGTTTCAATGAGCAGTTCTTC. Protein product: CASSLYGGFNEQFF. V is TRBV7-9 and J is TRBJ2-1; tentatively, D is TRBD1 or TRBD2 (5 bases each). CDR1 is SEHNR, CDR2 FQNEAQ, per germline (reference sequence). V lost 2 bases and J lost 6, with 11 bases in between. This CDR3 contains 14 residues.